This TCR beta chain was sequenced in a study of blood T cell repertoires in COVID-19. Turning to the study itself: Material from acute and convalescent COVID-19 was sourced from the United States, Italy and Spain.

Sequenced by immunoSEQ multiplex PCR; TCRdb stores in-frame clones only, minus some. The profile shows about 320,000 clones, over 90% of them singletons. Participant ages covered roughly 18 to 89 years across around 22 US areas. Cohorts were based on clinical histories the participants reported. The source is a woman in her thirties who had been exposed to COVID-19. Sequencing was performed on PBMCs or T cells enriched from blood (not recorded which).

The CDR3 reads CASRSAGQGFYGYTF. The CDR3, as DNA: TGTGCCAGTAGGTCCGCGGGACAGGGTTTTTATGGCTACACCTTC. This chain links TRBV19 with TRBJ1-2; the match to TRBD1 covers 9 bases. V lost 6 bases, J lost 5 bases, and 10 bases stayed unmatched. Germline V CDR1 and CDR2: LNHDA, SQIVND (reference sequence). The CDR3 runs 15 residues.